These T cell receptor beta chains were read from a single sample in a study of shared clonotypes between healthy human individuals. Using immunoSEQ multiplex PCR, the repertoire was profiled, and TCRdb retains in-frame clones only, with some absent. The sample gives about 2.2 million clones, about 94% of which show up once; about 1.6% is in the top ten. Source material: naive CD8+ T cells from PBMCs. The receptors derive from a man younger than 30 in good health. Some clones in this sample may be carry-over from other donors' samples. The CDR3 runs from the conserved cysteine through the conserved F or W. D genes are given only for firm matches. Not all rows give a size; the values are once, few, many and, for expanded clones, a class.

>TRBV7-2|13|-|-|TRBJ1-1
TGTGCCAGCAGCTTGGTGTTGAACACTGAAGCTTTCTTT
CASSLVLNTEAFF
>TRBV9|18|-|-|TRBJ1-3
TGTGCCAGCAGCGTAGAATTCTCACGCAGGGCCTCTGGAAACACCATATATTTT
CASSVEFSRRASGNTIYF
>TRBV11-2|11|-|-|TRBJ1-6
TGTGCCAGCACCGAAGGTTCACCCCTCCACTTT
CASTEGSPLHF
>TRBV29-1|14|-|-|TRBJ1-3
TGCAGCGTTGAAGACCCCGAGTATGGAAACACCATATATTTT
CSVEDPEYGNTIYF
>TRBV5-6|15|-|-|TRBJ1-1
TGTGCCAGCAGCTTGGGGCAGGGAAGGGACACTGAAGCTTTCTTT
CASSLGQGRDTEAFF
>TRBV6-5|14|-|-|TRBJ2-7
TGTGCCAGCAGTTACTCGCAGGGGTTCTACGAGCAGTACTTC
CASSYSQGFYEQYF
>TRBV11-1|14|-|-|TRBJ1-1
TGTGCCAGCAGCTTAGTCGGGGGGTACCATGAAGCTTTCTTT
CASSLVGGYHEAFF
>TRBV9|15|-|-|TRBJ2-2
TGTGCCAGCAGCGAGTGGGGACGGACCACCGGGGAGCTGTTTTTT
CASSEWGRTTGELFF
>TRBV4-2|14|-|once|TRBJ1-1
TGTGCCAGCAGCCCCGCCGGGGTGAACACTGAAGCTTTCTTT
CASSPAGVNTEAFF
>TRBV19|11|TRBD1|-|TRBJ1-4
TGTGCCAGTAGGGGACAGGAAAAACTGTTTTTT
CASRGQEKLFF
>TRBV4-1|15|-|-|TRBJ2-7
TGCGCCAGCAGCCAGACCAACTATTACTCCTACGAGCAGTACTTC
CASSQTNYYSYEQYF
>TRBV10-1|18|TRBD2|-|TRBJ2-3
TGCGCCAGCAGTTCCAAACCCACGACTAGCGGTTACACAGATACGCAGTATTTT
CASSSKPTTSGYTDTQYF
>TRBV6-6|14|-|-|TRBJ2-1
TGTGCCAGCAGTTACTCTCCCCCCCCCTCCGAGCAGTTCTTC
CASSYSPPPSEQFF
>TRBV30|14|TRBD2|-|TRBJ2-2
TGTGCCTGGAGGGGCGCGGGAGGCACCGGGGAGCTGTTTTTT
CAWRGAGGTGELFF
>TRBV7-6|16|TRBD1|-|TRBJ2-1
TGTGCCAGCAGCTTAGCAGACAGGGGCTTCTACAATGAGCAGTTCTTC
CASSLADRGFYNEQFF
>TRBV27|15|TRBD2|-|TRBJ2-7
TGTGCCAGCAGTTTATTAGGGCTAGCGGGATACGAGCAGTACTTC
CASSLLGLAGYEQYF
>TRBV27|13|-|-|TRBJ1-2
TGTGCCAGCGGGTTCGGCAGCCTGGCTGGCTACACCTTC
CASGFGSLAGYTF
>TRBV7-2|13|-|-|TRBJ2-5
TGTGCCAGCAGCGTTATCGAGGGGGAGACCCAGTACTTC
CASSVIEGETQYF
>TRBV30|15|-|-|TRBJ2-7
TGTGCCTGGAGTGTAAATGCGGAGAGCTCCTACGAGCAGTACTTC
CAWSVNAESSYEQYF
>TRBV28|15|-|-|TRBJ2-1
TGTGCCAGCAATCCGGACGCCGACTCCTACAATGAGCAGTTCTTC
CASNPDADSYNEQFF
>TRBV5-6|13|TRBD1|-|TRBJ2-1
TGTGCCAGCAGCTGGGACAGGGACCATGAGCAGTTCTTC
CASSWDRDHEQFF
>TRBV5-6|14|TRBD2|once|TRBJ2-1
TGTGCCAGCAGCATTAGCGGGTACTACAATGAGCAGTTCTTC
CASSISGYYNEQFF
>TRBV27|14|TRBD1|-|TRBJ2-7
TGTGCCAGCAGTCTACAGGGGGCTTACTACGAGCAGTACTTC
CASSLQGAYYEQYF
>TRBV27|17|-|-|TRBJ2-7
TGTGCCAGCAGTTTAAATAGACCCAGCATCATTTCCTACGAGCAGTACTTC
CASSLNRPSIISYEQYF
>TRBV15|14|-|-|TRBJ1-1
TGTGCCACCAGCAGAGATTGGTCGGGGACAGAAGCTTTCTTT
CATSRDWSGTEAFF
>TRBV27|19|-|once|TRBJ2-1
TGTGCCAGCCCCTTAACCCGGTGGACACGCGGACGGGTTATGAATGAGCAGTTCTTC
CASPLTRWTRGRVMNEQFF
>TRBV27|14|-|-|TRBJ2-7
TGTGCCAGCAGTTTTGTAGGGGCCGGGGTCGAGCAGTACTTC
CASSFVGAGVEQYF
>TRBV7-9|16|TRBD1|-|TRBJ2-1
TGTGCCAGCAGTCCAGGTGAGGGGACAGGCTACAATGAGCAGTTCTTC
CASSPGEGTGYNEQFF
>TRBV19|15|-|-|TRBJ2-7
TGTGCCAGTAGTATACGAGGACAGTCCAACGACGAGCAGTACTTC
CASSIRGQSNDEQYF
>TRBV10-1|17|-|-|TRBJ2-2
TGCGCCAGCAGTGAATCCCGTACAAAGTCGAACACCGGGGAGCTGTTTTTT
CASSESRTKSNTGELFF
>TRBV11-2|17|TRBD2|-|TRBJ2-1
TGTGCCAGCAGCTCCTTACCGGGACTAGCGGTCTACAATGAGCAGTTCTTC
CASSSLPGLAVYNEQFF
>TRBV10-2|13|TRBD2|-|TRBJ2-7
TGCGCCAGCAGTGGGACTAGTCTCTACGAGCAGTACTTC
CASSGTSLYEQYF
>TRBV7-8|15|-|-|TRBJ2-7
TGTGCCAGCAGCCCGGGCATCGGGAACTCCTACGAGCAGTACTTC
CASSPGIGNSYEQYF
>TRBV7-9|14|-|-|TRBJ2-1
TGTGCCAGCAGCTTAGCCGGGCCGGCTAATGAGCAGTTCTTC
CASSLAGPANEQFF
>TRBV30|13|-|-|TRBJ2-7
TGTGCCTGGAGTGTAGGGTCCGGCTACGAGCAGTACTTC
CAWSVGSGYEQYF
>TRBV21-1|18|-|-|TRBJ2-4
TGTGCCAGCAGCGTATATAGAGAGAGATATTCAGCCAAAAACATTCAGTACTTC
CASSVYRERYSAKNIQYF
>TRBV4-1|18|-|-|TRBJ2-5
TGCGCCAGCAGCCAAGAAACTAGGGGCCAGCGCTTCCAAGAGACCCAGTACTTC
CASSQETRGQRFQETQYF
>TRBV29-1|13|TRBD2|-|TRBJ2-1
TGCAGCGTCTATAGGACTAGCGGCAATGAGCAGTTCTTC
CSVYRTSGNEQFF
>TRBV27|15|TRBD1|-|TRBJ2-5
TGTGCCAGCAGTTGGACAGGTGCCTGGGGAGAGACCCAGTACTTC
CASSWTGAWGETQYF
>TRBV30|13|-|-|TRBJ2-1
TGTGCCTGGAGCGTGGGCGGCTACAATGAGCAGTTCTTC
CAWSVGGYNEQFF
>TRBV9|15|TRBD2|-|TRBJ2-1
TGTGCCAGCAGCGGCGGAAGTGGGACTAGCGGGAGGGCTTTCTTC
CASSGGSGTSGRAFF
>TRBV4-3|15|-|-|TRBJ1-5
TGCGCCAGCAGCCACGGGACCGGCGGGGCTCAGCCCCAGCATTTT
CASSHGTGGAQPQHF
>TRBV30|15|-|-|TRBJ2-1
TGTGCCTGCGCGGACAGTCACTCCTCCTACAATGAGCAGTTCTTC
CACADSHSSYNEQFF
>TRBV27|16|-|-|TRBJ2-1
TGTGCCAGCAGTTTATTAGCGTCAAAAAGGGGAAATGAGCAGTTCTTC
CASSLLASKRGNEQFF
>TRBV7-9|14|-|once|TRBJ2-7
TGTGCCAGCAGCTCCAGTGGGACATACTACGAGCAGTACTTC
CASSSSGTYYEQYF